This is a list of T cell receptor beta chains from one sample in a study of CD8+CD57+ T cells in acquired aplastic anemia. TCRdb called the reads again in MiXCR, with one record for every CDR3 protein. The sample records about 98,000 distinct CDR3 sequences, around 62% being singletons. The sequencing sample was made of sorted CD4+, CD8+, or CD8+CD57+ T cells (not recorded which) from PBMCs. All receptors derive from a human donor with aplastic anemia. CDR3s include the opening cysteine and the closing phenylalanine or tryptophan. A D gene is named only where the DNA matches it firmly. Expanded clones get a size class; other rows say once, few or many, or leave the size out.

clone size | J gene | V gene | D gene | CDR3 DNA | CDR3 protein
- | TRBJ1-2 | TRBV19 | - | TGTGCCAGCACCTCGGGGGGGCAGGTTGGCTACACCTTC | CASTSGGQVGYTF
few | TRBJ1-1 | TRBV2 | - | TGTGCCAGCAGGATACTTCTGAACACTGAAGCTTTCTTT | CASRILLNTEAFF
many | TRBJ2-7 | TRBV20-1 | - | TGCAGCGCACGGACATTCGACTCCTACGAGCAGTACTTC | CSARTFDSYEQYF
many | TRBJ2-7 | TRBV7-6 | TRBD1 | TGTGCCAGCAGCTCGGGACAGGGCGGATTCGAGCAGTACTTC | CASSSGQGGFEQYF
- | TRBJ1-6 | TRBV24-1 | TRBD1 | TGTGCCACCTCCACCCGAAACAGGGGGCCTCCACCCCTCCACTTT | CATSTRNRGPPPLHF
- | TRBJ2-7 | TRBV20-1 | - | TGCAGTGCTGAGACAGGTTATACGGACCAGTACTTC | CSAETGYTDQYF
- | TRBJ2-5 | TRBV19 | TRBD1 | TGTGCCAGTAGTCTGACAGGGGGCGAAGAGACCCAGTACTTC | CASSLTGGEETQYF
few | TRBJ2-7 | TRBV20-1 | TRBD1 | TGCAGTGCTAGGTCGGACAGGGACAGCGAGCAGTACTTC | CSARSDRDSEQYF
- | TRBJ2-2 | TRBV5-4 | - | TGTGCCAGCAGCTTAGACTCTGGGGGGCCCACGAGGGAGCTGTTTTTT | CASSLDSGGPTRELFF
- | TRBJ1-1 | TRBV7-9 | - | TGTGCCAGTTTAACCGGAGGGGAAGCTTTCTTT | CASLTGGEAFF
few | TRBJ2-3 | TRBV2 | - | TGTGCCAGCAGTGACGGCGGTCCTAGCACAGATACGCAGTATTTT | CASSDGGPSTDTQYF
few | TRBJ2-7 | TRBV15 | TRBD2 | TGTGCCACCAGTATCGGGAGGGCCGTGTCCTACGAGCAGTACTTC | CATSIGRAVSYEQYF
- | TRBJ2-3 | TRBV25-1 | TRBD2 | TGTGCCAGCAGTGAGAGAAGAGCGGGAGGCTTTTCGTTTAGCACAGATACGCAGTATTTT | CASSERRAGGFSFSTDTQYF
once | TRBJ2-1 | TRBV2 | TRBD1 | TGTGCCATCCCAGACAGGGGGAGAGATGAGCAGTTCTTC | CAIPDRGRDEQFF
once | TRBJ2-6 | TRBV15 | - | TGTGCCACCAGCAGAGATCGGGACTCTGGGGCCAACGTCCTGACTTTC | CATSRDRDSGANVLTF
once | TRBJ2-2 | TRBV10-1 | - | TGCGCCAGCATGGGGTTGGTCGGCGGGGAGCTGTTTTTT | CASMGLVGGELFF
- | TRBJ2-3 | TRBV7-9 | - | TGTGCCAGCAGCGGATCAGATACGCAGTATTTT | CASSGSDTQYF
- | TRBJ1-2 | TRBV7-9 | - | TGTGCCAGCAGCTTAAACGTAGACAGGAACTATGGCTACACCTTC | CASSLNVDRNYGYTF
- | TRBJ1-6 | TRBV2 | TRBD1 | TGTGCCAGCAGTTTCGACAGGGGGAATTCACCCCTCCACTTT | CASSFDRGNSPLHF
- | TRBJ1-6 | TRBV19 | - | TGTGCCAGTAGTATGGGCAGGGGTAATTCACCCCTCCACTTT | CASSMGRGNSPLHF
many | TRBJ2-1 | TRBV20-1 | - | TGCAGTGCTAGAGACCTCGGTCATGAGCAGTTCTTC | CSARDLGHEQFF
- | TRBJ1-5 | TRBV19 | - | TGTGCCAGTAGTATTGTGTCACAAGAGCAGCCCCAGCATTTT | CASSIVSQEQPQHF
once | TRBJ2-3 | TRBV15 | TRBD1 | TGTGCCACCAGCAGTGCCTGGGGACAGGGGGCCGCAGATACGCAGTATTTT | CATSSAWGQGAADTQYF
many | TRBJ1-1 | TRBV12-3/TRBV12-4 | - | TGTGCCAGCAGCCTAGGGGGGGGCACTGAAGCTTTCTTT | CASSLGGGTEAFF
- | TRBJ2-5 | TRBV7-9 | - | TGTGCCAGCAGCCAGGCCCGGGATCGAGAGACCCAGTACTTC | CASSQARDRETQYF
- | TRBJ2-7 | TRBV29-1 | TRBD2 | TGCAGCGTTGTGAGGACTAGCGGCTACGAGCAGTACTTC | CSVVRTSGYEQYF
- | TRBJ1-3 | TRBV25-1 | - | TGTGCCAGCAGTCGGTACTCTGGAAACACCATATATTTT | CASSRYSGNTIYF
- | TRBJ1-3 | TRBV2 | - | TGTGCCAGCGGACAGTCTGGAAACACCATATATTTT | CASGQSGNTIYF
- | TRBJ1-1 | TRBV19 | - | TGTGCCAGTAGTATAGTATCCGGGGACATCACTGAAGCTTTCTTT | CASSIVSGDITEAFF
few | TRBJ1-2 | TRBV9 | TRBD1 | TGTGCCAGCGGAAACAGGGGGAGAAACTATGGCTACACCTTC | CASGNRGRNYGYTF
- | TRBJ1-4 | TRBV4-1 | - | TGCGCCAGCAGCCACGTGCCAGGGGAATACAATGAAAAACTGTTTTTT | CASSHVPGEYNEKLFF
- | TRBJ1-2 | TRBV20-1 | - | TGCAGTGCTAGAGAGTGGGGCAGGGACCATGGCTACACCTTC | CSAREWGRDHGYTF
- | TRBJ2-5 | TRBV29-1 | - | TGCAGCGTGGGTGGGCTAGCGTCCCAGTACTTC | CSVGGLASQYF
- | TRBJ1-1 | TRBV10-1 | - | TGCGCCAGCAGTGCCGGGACACCAAACACTGAAGCTTTCTTT | CASSAGTPNTEAFF
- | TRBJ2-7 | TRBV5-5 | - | TGTGCCAGCAGCTTGGGCCCGGGGTCCCAGGCCTACGAGCAGTACTTC | CASSLGPGSQAYEQYF
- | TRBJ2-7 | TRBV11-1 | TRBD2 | TGTGCCAGCAGCAAGGGACTAGCGGGGGGTCCGTACGTCGAGCAGTACTTC | CASSKGLAGGPYVEQYF
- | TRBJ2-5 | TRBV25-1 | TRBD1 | TGTGCCAGCAGTAATCGGGGCAGGGGGCTCCAAGAGACCCAGTACTTC | CASSNRGRGLQETQYF
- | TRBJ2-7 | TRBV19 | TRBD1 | TGTGCCAGTAGTATTGGAGCAGGGGGCGGGTACGAGCAGTACTTC | CASSIGAGGGYEQYF
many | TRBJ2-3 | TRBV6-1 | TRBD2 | TGTGCCAGCACTGCAGCGGGAGGTGGAATAGATACGCAGTATTTT | CASTAAGGGIDTQYF
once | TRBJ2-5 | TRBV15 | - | TGTGCCACCAGCAGAGTCCGGGGGCAGGGGACCCAGTACTTC | CATSRVRGQGTQYF
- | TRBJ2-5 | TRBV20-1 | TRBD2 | TGCAGTGCTAGAGATAGCGGGGGTGAGACCCAGTACTTC | CSARDSGGETQYF
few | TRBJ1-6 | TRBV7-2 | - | TGTGCCAGCAGCTTAGAAAGAAGATCACCCCTCCACTTT | CASSLERRSPLHF
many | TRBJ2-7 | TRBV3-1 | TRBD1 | TGTGCCAGCAGCCAAGATTTACCCCCCGGGACAGGGGTCTTAGAGCAGTACTTC | CASSQDLPPGTGVLEQYF
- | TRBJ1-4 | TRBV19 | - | TGTGCCAGTAGCAGGGGTAATGAAAAACTGTTTTTT | CASSRGNEKLFF
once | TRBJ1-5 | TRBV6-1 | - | TGTGCCAGCTCAGAGCGCAATCAGCCCCAGCATTTT | CASSERNQPQHF